This T cell receptor beta chain is drawn from a study of breast tumors, draining lymph nodes, adjacent tissues (TCRdb year 2016). Background on the whole study: TCR beta repertoires were compared across tumor, adjacent nontumor tissue and axillary lymph nodes obtained from breast cancer patients. In human breast cancer, the study set out to assess how tumor, surrounding tissue and draining lymph node repertoires relate to one another and whether T cells might be exchanged between them. Here is what the overall study found, with its caveats: A scenario in which most tumor T cells derive from the lymph node and then expand within tumor tissue was judged to be consistent with the data. The conclusion that tumor T cells originate in lymph nodes was framed as consistent with a hypothesis rather than directly demonstrated. In luminal-like breast cancer, tumor and nontumor tissue repertoires resembled each other significantly more than in basal-like breast cancer. Tumor T-cell repertoires showed less diversity than lymph node repertoires and more diversity than nontumor tissue repertoires, and tumor T-cell repertoires showed preferential V and J gene usage.

The sample was run on an Illumina HiSeq 2000. Multiplex PCR amplification was used to build the TCR beta chain libraries. High-throughput sequencing was used to analyze the amplified TCR beta chain products. TCRdb passed the public sequencing reads through fastp at Q25 and MiXCR, retaining productive beta sequences. Rows are unified per CDR3 protein, each entry keeping the most common DNA and genes. For this sample the table gives more than 100,000 distinct CDR3 sequences, of which approximately 20% were detected only once. The ten largest clones add up to roughly 2.6% of the sample. The lymph node samples were taken from the axillary draining lymph nodes of breast cancer patients. The CDR3 goes from the cysteine to the phenylalanine over 13 residues. Of the read, only the CDR3 DNA is kept; its 39 bases are in frame from base 1. The V end loses 3 bases and the J end loses 2 bases, and a stretch of 7 bases separates them. The germline V gene encodes CDR1 KGHSH and CDR2 LQKENI.

This clonotype has at least ten counts. Its antigen remains unidentified. The record has no base qualities; no much larger clone is one base away. Sequencing was carried out using axillary lymph node tissue. This TCR was sampled from a female donor with breast cancer. Some clones in this sample may be carry-over from other donors' samples. The sequence is built from TRBV18 and TRBJ1-2; the D gene is perhaps TRBD1, from 6 matching bases. The nucleotides are TGTGCCAGCTCACCGGGACAAAACTATGGCTACACCTTC. This codes for CASSPGQNYGYTF.